This TCR beta chain was retrieved from a study of T cell changes during pregnancy in multiple sclerosis. Trimming at V came to 2 bases and at J to 14 bases, leaving 4 bases not matched to a gene. The germline V gene encodes CDR1 SGHDT and CDR2 YYEEEE. The CDR3 sequence is 12 residues long. Assay used: immunoSEQ multiplex PCR; TCRdb lists only in-frame clones, some missing. The repertoire consists of 30,000 to 45,000 clones, with 90% to 95% occurring once and the leading ten covering 7.8%. The receptor's source is a female donor with multiple sclerosis, enrolled in a pregnancy study. V and J are TRBV5-6 and TRBJ2-3, with 11 positions matching TRBD2. The material was CD8+ T cells from peripheral blood mononuclear cells, obtained before pregnancy. The CDR3 DNA follows: TGTGCCAGCAGCTTACTAGCGGGAGTATCGTATTTT. This codes for CASSLLAGVSYF.